One and the same sample provided the 6 T cell receptor beta chains below, sequenced in a study of blood T cell repertoires in COVID-19. The repertoire was sequenced with immunoSEQ multiplex PCR; TCRdb's copy has only in-frame clones and lacks some. The table has about 240,000 clones, around 90% seen once. Material for sequencing was PBMCs or T cells enriched from blood (not recorded which). These receptors all come from a woman aged 25 to 39 with acute COVID-19.

CDR3: CASSPPEGDTQYF. In nucleotides, the CDR3 is TGTGCCAGCAGCCCCCCGGAGGGAGATACGCAGTATTTT. This chain connects TRBV27 to TRBJ2-3, with D tentatively TRBD2 (6 bases). In germline, CDR1 is MNHEY, CDR2 SMNVEV (reference sequence). Trimming removed 6 bases from V and 5 bases from J, with 12 bases in between. The CDR3 totals 13 residues.

The gene calls are TRBV5-1 and TRBJ1-2; D ambiguous. Between the trimmed V and J ends, which lost 2 bases and 1 base, there was a span of 6 bases. The CDR3 has 13 amino acids. Germline CDR1 SGHRS, CDR2 YFSETQ. The CDR3 here is CASSFSVNYGYTF. The CDR3 DNA sequence: TGCGCCAGCAGCTTTTCCGTTAACTATGGCTACACCTTC. Together with reference TRBV5-1 and TRBJ1-2, the CDR3 gives the full variable domain: KAGVTQTPRYLIKTRGQQVTLSCSPISGHRSVSWYQQTPGQGLQFLFEYFSETQRNKGNFPGRFSGRQFSNSRSEMNVSTLELGDSALYLCASSFSVNYGYTFGSGTRLTVV.

This chain connects TRBV5-4 to TRBJ1-2; D is perhaps TRBD1 (6 bases). The V and J ends lost 4 bases and 8 bases respectively, with 15 bases between them. Germline V gives CDR1 SGHNT, CDR2 YYREEE (reference sequence). The CDR3 loop spans 13 amino acids. Here the CDR3 reads CASSQDRLRGYTF. The CDR3 bases are TGTGCCAGCAGCCAAGACAGGTTGAGGGGCTACACCTTC. The variable domain in full, with the rest retrieved from reference TRBV5-4 and TRBJ1-2, is ETGVTQSPTHLIKTRGQQVTLRCSSQSGHNTVSWYQQALGQGPQFIFQYYREEENGRGNFPPRFSGLQFPNYSSELNVNALELDDSALYLCASSQDRLRGYTFGSGTRLTVV.

This sequence joins TRBV28 and TRBJ2-6, with D possibly TRBD1 on 6 matching bases. This CDR3 region has 16 residues. CDR1 and CDR2 from the germline V gene are MDHEN and SYDVKM. Trimming took off 1 base at V and 5 bases at J, with 12 bases between the two ends. The CDR3 sequence is CASSLYAGEWANVLTF. The DNA for the CDR3 is TGTGCCAGCAGTTTATATGCAGGGGAATGGGCCAACGTCCTGACTTTC.

The rearrangement joins TRBV27 to TRBJ2-5; D gene ambiguous. The length of the CDR3 is 13 residues. CDR1 MNHEY and CDR2 SMNVEV come from the germline V gene (reference sequence). The ends were cut back, 5 bases at V and 0 bases at J, with 7 bases in the middle. The CDR3 sequence: CASSPQDQETQYF. CDR3 in DNA: TGTGCCAGCAGTCCTCAGGACCAAGAGACCCAGTACTTC.

The chain recombines TRBV29-1 with TRBJ1-2; TRBD1 is a possible D gene (6 bases). V was shortened by 6 bases and J by 8 bases, with 19 bases between the two germline ends. CDR1 and CDR2 (germline): SQVTM, ANQGSEA. The CDR3 totals 13 residues. The CDR3 bases are TGCAGCGTGGGGTCAGGGGATCGCCGCGGCTACACCTTC. Its translation: CSVGSGDRRGYTF.